The 26 T cell receptor beta chains below come from one sample, sequenced in a study of cytomegalovirus exposure and HLA in healthy donors. Generated by immunoSEQ multiplex PCR, the TCRdb table keeps only in-frame clones and is missing some. The data show 100,000 or so clones, about 95% seen once. Sequencing was performed on PBMCs. All receptors derive from a young woman in good health and CMV-seronegative.

The count of this clone is one. This rearrangement joins TRBV4-3 to TRBJ2-5, with 10 bases fitting TRBD1. This CDR3 has 16 amino acids. CDR1 is LGHNA and CDR2 is YSLEER in the germline V gene. V shed 3 bases, J shed 4 bases, and the junction held 8 bases outside the gene matches. This CDR3 is CASSQVRQGAAETQYF. CDR3 in DNA: TGCGCCAGCAGCCAGGTACGACAGGGGGCGGCAGAGACCCAGTACTTC.

The V and J genes are TRBV5-1 and TRBJ2-5, with D maybe TRBD2 (5 bases). Trimming removed 0 bases from V and 4 bases from J, with 13 bases in between. Germline loops: CDR1 SGHRS, CDR2 YFSETQ. The CDR3 sequence is 15 residues long. CDR3 bases: TGCGCCAGCAGCTTGGCCGGGGTTTCGAGAGAGACCCAGTACTTC. Its translation: CASSLAGVSRETQYF.

This rearrangement joins TRBV5-5 to TRBJ2-7; no clear D. The germline CDR1 and CDR2 sequences are SGHKS and YYEKEE (reference sequence). Deletions cut 0 bases from V and 3 bases from J, with 10 bases between. The CDR3 sequence is 14 residues long. The CDR3: CASSLASGGYEQYF. CDR3 sequence (DNA): TGTGCCAGCAGCTTGGCATCGGGTGGCTACGAGCAGTACTTC. Complete variable domain (other parts from reference TRBV5-5 and TRBJ2-7): DAGVTQSPTHLIKTRGQQVTLRCSPISGHKSVSWYQQVLGQGPQFIFQYYEKEERGRGNFPDRFSARQFPNYSSELNVNALLLGDSALYLCASSLASGGYEQYFGPGTRLTVT.

The chain has TRBV7-8 and TRBJ1-4; 7 positions match TRBD1. The germline V gene has CDR1 SGHVS and CDR2 FQNEAQ. V was clipped by 5 bases and J by 8 bases; unmatched bases: 14. CDR3 length: 16 residues. CDR3: CASSQNEQGRGEKLFF. In DNA form, the CDR3 reads TGTGCCAGCAGCCAAAATGAACAGGGGCGAGGGGAAAAACTGTTTTTT.

CDR3 region: CAISDSYEQYF. The CDR3 bases are TGTGCCATCAGTGATTCGTACGAGCAGTACTTC. This chain uses TRBV10-3 with TRBJ2-7, with D unclear. Trimming shortened V by 3 bases and J by 4 bases, and 4 bases separated the two germline ends. Germline V CDR1 and CDR2: ENHRY, SYGVKD. The CDR3 consists of 11 residues.

The rearrangement links TRBV6-5 to TRBJ2-2; a weak D match, TRBD2 (5 bases). The V gene lost 5 bases and the J gene lost 6 bases, with 13 bases spanning the gap. The CDR3 loop spans 14 amino acids. CDR1 and CDR2 (germline): MNHEY, SVGAGI. The CDR3, as DNA: TGTGCCAGCAGTGGGCGGGTCGGCGCCGGGGAGCTGTTTTTT. This translates into CASSGRVGAGELFF.

The chain links TRBV10-3 to TRBJ2-1; possible D gene TRBD1, 5 bases. With 6 bases removed from V and 0 bases from J, the gap between germline ends came to 9 bases. Germline V CDR1 and CDR2: ENHRY, SYGVKD. The CDR3 is 14 residues long. CDR3 loop: CAIRGLSSYNEQFF. CDR3 nucleotide sequence: TGTGCCATCAGGGGGCTTAGCTCCTACAATGAGCAGTTCTTC.

The J gene is TRBJ1-2, the V gene TRBV7-2; D is perhaps TRBD1 (5 bases). The CDR3 is 14 amino acids. Germline lookup yields CDR1 SGHTA and CDR2 FQGNSA. Trimming removed 5 bases from V and 6 bases from J, with 16 bases in between. The chain's CDR3 is CASSPQTEMDGYTF. In DNA form, the CDR3 reads TGTGCCAGCAGCCCCCAGACAGAGATGGATGGCTACACCTTC.

This chain joins TRBV5-1 and TRBJ2-3; a possible D gene is TRBD1 (6 bases). The CDR3 contains 15 residues. The germline V gene encodes CDR1 SGHRS and CDR2 YFSETQ. Trimming removed 6 bases at V and 4 bases at J, with 18 bases between. CDR3 protein: CASTKGVTSADTQYF. The CDR3 nucleotides are TGCGCCAGCACCAAGGGGGTCACATCCGCAGATACGCAGTATTTT.

The J gene is TRBJ2-5, the V gene TRBV5-1; 15 bases are shared with TRBD2. The CDR3 sequence is 15 residues long. Germline values: CDR1 SGHRS, CDR2 YFSETQ. The V gene end was trimmed by 3 bases and the J gene end by 4 bases; junction bases not matched to a gene: 1. The chain's CDR3 is CASSWGLAGGETQYF. The CDR3 coding sequence is TGCGCCAGCAGCTGGGGACTAGCGGGAGGAGAGACCCAGTACTTC. Using reference TRBV5-1 and TRBJ2-5 for the parts outside the CDR3, the full variable domain is KAGVTQTPRYLIKTRGQQVTLSCSPISGHRSVSWYQQTPGQGLQFLFEYFSETQRNKGNFPGRFSGRQFSNSRSEMNVSTLELGDSALYLCASSWGLAGGETQYFGPGTRLLVL.

This chain joins TRBV9 and TRBJ2-7; 16 nucleotides line up with TRBD2. J gave up 3 bases and V 0 bases, and 6 bases lay outside the gene matches. From germline, CDR1 is SGDLS and CDR2 YYNGEE. The CDR3 sequence is 18 residues long. CDR3 amino acids: CASSVVGTSGGAFYEQYF. For the CDR3, the DNA is TGTGCCAGCAGCGTAGTGGGGACTAGCGGGGGGGCATTCTACGAGCAGTACTTC.

This clone has just a few counts. This chain links TRBV4-1 with TRBJ2-1; 9 bases map to TRBD2. V lost 0 bases to trimming and J lost 3 bases; unmatched junction nucleotides: 9. Germline V gives CDR1 MGHRA, CDR2 YSYEKL. This CDR3 has 18 amino acids. DNA for the CDR3: TGCGCCAGCAGCCAAGAAATCGGCGGGGGGGCCTTCTACAATGAGCAGTTCTTC. Translated, it gives CASSQEIGGGAFYNEQFF.

This chain links TRBV7-6 with TRBJ2-7, with D hard to call. The length of the CDR3 is 11 residues. In germline, CDR1 is SGHVS, CDR2 FNYEAQ. Trimming removed 3 bases at V and 7 bases at J, with 7 bases between. The CDR3 region is CASSFGVEQYF. CDR3 in DNA: TGTGCCAGCAGCTTTGGAGTAGAGCAGTACTTC.

The V call is TRBV29-1, the J call TRBJ1-2, with 7 bases fitting TRBD1. The germline V gene encodes CDR1 SQVTM and CDR2 ANQGSEA. The CDR3 is made up of 12 amino acids. V trimming: 4 bases; J trimming: 4 bases; junction bases outside the gene matches: 3. CDR3 sequence (DNA): TGCAGCGTTGGGGGACAGATCTATGGCTACACCTTC. It encodes CSVGGQIYGYTF.

The rearrangement links TRBV25-1 to TRBJ1-5; 7 bases line up with TRBD1. CDR3 length equals 14 residues. The V and J ends lost 4 bases and 9 bases, in that order; junction bases with no gene match: 9. Per germline, CDR1 MGHDK and CDR2 SYGVNS. The CDR3 DNA reads TGTGCCAGCAGTGCCTCGGACAGGCCCTCGCCCCAGCATTTT. Amino acid sequence: CASSASDRPSPQHF.

The table lists this clone with a count of one. CDR3 amino acids: CASSLVNQGAVAEAFF. CDR3 coding DNA: TGTGCCAGCAGCTTAGTAAATCAGGGGGCGGTGGCTGAAGCTTTCTTT. The chain combines TRBV11-3 with TRBJ1-1; 8 bases map to TRBD1. The CDR3 runs to 16 residues. The germline V gene has CDR1 SGHNT and CDR2 YENEEA. The V and J ends lost 1 base and 6 bases, in that order; junction bases with no gene match: 10.

CDR3 in amino acids: CASSSGTGSMAQHF. The CDR3 coding sequence is TGCGCCAGCAGCTCCGGGACTGGTTCCATGGCCCAGCATTTT. The rearrangement joins TRBV5-1 to TRBJ1-5; D possibly corresponds to TRBD1 (5 bases). Germline V gene sequence: CDR1 SGHRS, CDR2 YFSETQ. This CDR3 spans 14 amino acids. Trimming cost V 3 bases and J 11 bases, with 18 bases left between them.

The rearrangement joins TRBV19 to TRBJ2-7, with D perhaps matching TRBD1 (7 bases). CDR1 is LNHDA, CDR2 SQIVND, per germline (reference sequence). This CDR3 comprises 13 residues. Trimming took off 9 bases at V and 1 base at J, with 13 bases between the two ends. The CDR3 nucleotides are TGTGCCAGCCATCAGGGGGGATCCTACGAGCAGTACTTC. As protein: CASHQGGSYEQYF.

The CDR3: CASSTLSGAGSYEQYF. The DNA for the CDR3 is TGTGCCAGCAGCACTCTTAGCGGGGCAGGCTCCTACGAGCAGTACTTC. The gene calls are TRBV7-9 and TRBJ2-7, with TRBD2 identical over 8 bases. This CDR3 contains 16 residues. In germline, CDR1 is SEHNR, CDR2 FQNEAQ (reference sequence). V was clipped by 5 bases and J by 0 bases; unmatched bases: 9.

The V gene is TRBV5-4, the J gene TRBJ1-6, with D maybe TRBD1 (5 bases). The CDR3 totals 14 residues. CDR1 and CDR2 from the germline V gene are SGHNT and YYREEE (reference sequence). V was clipped by 3 bases and J by 7 bases, with 11 bases between them. The CDR3 spells CASSWGTENSPLHF. CDR3 coding DNA: TGTGCCAGCAGCTGGGGGACTGAAAATTCACCCCTCCACTTT.

V and J are TRBV13 and TRBJ1-2; D remains unclear. CDR1 and CDR2 (germline): PRHDT, FYEKMQ (reference sequence). This CDR3 region has 16 residues. V shed 0 bases and J shed 0 bases, with 11 bases lying between them. The CDR3 sequence is CASSLGRGNPNYGYTF. In nucleotides, the CDR3 is TGTGCCAGCAGCTTAGGCCGGGGTAACCCTAACTATGGCTACACCTTC.

The CDR3: CASSPGTSGSLAYNEQFF. The CDR3 DNA follows: TGTGCCAGCAGCCCAGGGACTAGCGGGAGTCTAGCCTACAATGAGCAGTTCTTC. The chain couples TRBV9 to TRBJ2-1; TRBD2 matches at 14 bases. Germline V lookup: CDR1 SGDLS, CDR2 YYNGEE. This CDR3 region has 18 residues. The V gene end was trimmed by 4 bases and the J gene end by 2 bases; junction bases not matched to a gene: 8.

The CDR3 region is CASGYIGETQYF. The CDR3 nucleotides read TGTGCCAGCGGATACATCGGGGAGACGCAGTATTTT. The J gene is TRBJ2-3, the V gene TRBV7-3; perhaps TRBD2 as D (5 bases). The V end lost 8 bases, the J end lost 9 bases, and 15 bases lay between the germline ends. The CDR3 length is 12 residues. The V gene's germline CDR1 is SGHTA and CDR2 FQGTGA.

The gene calls are TRBV27 and TRBJ1-2; 9 bases are a match to TRBD1. V trimming: 1 base; J trimming: 4 bases; junction bases outside the gene matches: 4. The CDR3 is made up of 15 amino acids. Germline V gene lookup returns CDR1 MNHEY and CDR2 SMNVEV (reference sequence). CDR3 sequence: CASSLYRGLIYGYTF. The DNA for the CDR3 is TGTGCCAGCAGTTTATACAGGGGGCTCATCTATGGCTACACCTTC.

The J gene is TRBJ2-1, the V gene TRBV25-1; 9 bases line up with TRBD2. Trimming removed 7 bases from V and 4 bases from J; junction bases left unmatched: 5. CDR1 is MGHDK and CDR2 is SYGVNS in the germline V gene. The CDR3 extends over 14 amino acids. The CDR3 reads CASTSGGSYNEQFF. The CDR3 DNA reads TGTGCCAGCACCAGCGGGGGGTCTTACAATGAGCAGTTCTTC.

This chain joins TRBV27 and TRBJ1-6; 7 bases are shared with TRBD1. Germline CDR1 and CDR2: MNHEY and SMNVEV (reference sequence). Trimming removed 6 bases from V and 7 bases from J; junction bases left unmatched: 12. CDR3 length: 16 amino acids. The CDR3 nucleotides are TGTGCCAGCAGGACCTCAGGGGGGCAGGGAAATTCACCCCTCCACTTT. It is translated as CASRTSGGQGNSPLHF.